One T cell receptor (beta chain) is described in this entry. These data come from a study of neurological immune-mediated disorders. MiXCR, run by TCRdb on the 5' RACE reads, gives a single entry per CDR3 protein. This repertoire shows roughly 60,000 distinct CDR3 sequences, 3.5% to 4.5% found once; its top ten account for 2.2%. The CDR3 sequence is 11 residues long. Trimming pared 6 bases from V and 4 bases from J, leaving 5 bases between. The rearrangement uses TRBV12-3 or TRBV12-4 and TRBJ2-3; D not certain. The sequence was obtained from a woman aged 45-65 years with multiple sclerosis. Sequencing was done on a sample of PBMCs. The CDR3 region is CASRTADTQYF. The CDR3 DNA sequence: TGTGCCAGCAGGACGGCAGATACGCAGTATTTT.